Below, 9 T cell receptor beta chains from the same sample are listed, as sequenced in a study of cytotoxic CD8 clonotypes in ibrutinib-treated CLL. Method: immunoSEQ multiplex PCR; TCRdb's copy keeps in-frame clones and lacks some. The sample records 140,000 to 150,000 clones, approximately 80% being singletons. The sequences come from PBMCs, collected after 24 months of ibrutinib treatment. These receptors came from a human donor with chronic lymphocytic leukemia.

The chain couples TRBV7-2 to TRBJ1-2; D ambiguous. The CDR3 is 15 amino acids. The germline V gene has CDR1 SGHTA and CDR2 FQGNSA. Trimming removed 1 base at V and 0 bases at J, with 9 bases between. The CDR3 sequence is CASSLGATPNYGYTF. For the CDR3, the DNA is TGTGCCAGCAGCTTAGGAGCTACACCTAACTATGGCTACACCTTC.

The chain links TRBV27 to TRBJ2-1; a weak D match, TRBD2 (5 bases). The CDR3 is 15 residues long. V was shortened by 5 bases and J by 1 base, with 12 bases between the two germline ends. Germline CDR1 is MNHEY and CDR2 is SMNVEV (reference sequence). DNA for the CDR3: TGTGCCAGCAGTCCCCCCGGACTTTCCTACAATGAGCAGTTCTTC. Translation gives CASSPPGLSYNEQFF.

The chain recombines TRBV7-9 with TRBJ2-7; D may match TRBD1 or TRBD2 (6 bases each). The CDR3 spans 14 residues. Trimming stripped 4 bases from V and 2 bases from J, with 12 bases between. Per the germline V gene, CDR1 is SEHNR and CDR2 is FQNEAQ (reference sequence). CDR3 region: CASSSGGRTYEQYF. CDR3 DNA: TGTGCCAGCAGCTCCGGGGGCAGGACCTACGAGCAGTACTTC.

The rearrangement joins TRBV2 to TRBJ2-5; D is possibly TRBD2 (6 bases). Germline assignment: CDR1 SNHLY and CDR2 FYNNEI. V lost 10 bases, J lost 5 bases, and 11 bases lay in between. The CDR3 consists of 11 residues. As DNA, the CDR3 is TGTGCCACCCGTGCGGGGGAGACCCAGTACTTC. Translating gives CATRAGETQYF.

V gene TRBV28 combines with J gene TRBJ1-5, with D possibly matching TRBD1 (6 bases). Trimming removed 6 bases from V and 3 bases from J, with 12 bases in between. This CDR3 contains 14 residues. The germline CDR1 and CDR2 sequences are MDHEN and SYDVKM. In nucleotides, the CDR3 is TGTGCCAGCAGCGCCGACAGGCTCAATCAGCCCCAGCATTTT. Residues: CASSADRLNQPQHF.

The chain recombines TRBV28 with TRBJ2-1; D unresolved. The germline V gene encodes CDR1 MDHEN and CDR2 SYDVKM. The CDR3 covers 15 residues. The V end was cut by 2 bases, the J end by 5 bases, with 13 bases between. CDR3 sequence reads: CASSLPPQLHNEQFF. For the CDR3, the DNA is TGTGCCAGCAGTTTACCCCCCCAGCTCCACAATGAGCAGTTCTTC.

CDR3 region: CASSRGGTVNTEAFF. The DNA of the CDR3 is TGTGCCAGCAGTAGGGGGGGGACGGTGAACACTGAAGCTTTCTTT. The chain has TRBV5-4 and TRBJ1-1, with D perhaps TRBD1 (6 bases). The ends were cut back, 5 bases at V and 0 bases at J, with 14 bases in the middle. The CDR3 runs to 15 residues. The germline V gene has CDR1 SGHNT and CDR2 YYREEE (reference sequence).

V usage is TRBV19 and J usage is TRBJ1-4; 7 bases fit TRBD1. V dropped 6 bases and J dropped 7; count of bases not matched to a gene: 11. Germline CDR1 reads LNHDA; CDR2 reads SQIVND (reference sequence). The CDR3 totals 15 residues. CDR3 region: CASSPATGLGEKLFF. The CDR3 bases are TGTGCCAGTAGCCCAGCGACAGGGTTGGGTGAAAAACTGTTTTTT.

The J gene is TRBJ1-2, the V gene TRBV11-2; no firm D call. The CDR3 loop spans 13 amino acids. CDR1 is SGHAT and CDR2 is FQNNGV in the germline V gene. V lost 5 bases, J lost 7 bases, and 14 bases lay in between. The CDR3 loop reads CASSAGIQRGYTF. The CDR3 bases are TGTGCCAGCAGCGCCGGGATTCAACGTGGCTACACCTTC.